The rows below give T cell receptor beta chains drawn from one sample of a study of human T cells and chemical hapten exposure. A single record per CDR3 protein comes from TCRdb applying MiXCR to the RACE reads. The sample has roughly 380,000 distinct CDR3 sequences; about 6% are singletons. Source: whole blood, taken in connection with sensitization to the hapten diphenylcyclopropenone (DPC). The source is a young woman with alopecia areata. Some clones in this sample may be carry-over from other donors' samples. Each CDR3 is given with its conserved first and last residue. The order of the fields is CDR3 protein, CDR3 DNA, clone size, V gene, D gene, J gene. D genes are given only for firm matches. Some rows mark clone size as missing; the rest say once, few, many or name a class of expanded clone.

CASSRDTNYEQYF TGCGCCAGCAGCCGGGACACCAACTACGAGCAGTACTTC few TRBV4-3 . TRBJ2-7
CASSLLRGPLHF TGTGCCAGCAGCCTACTGCGGGGGCCCCTCCACTTT many TRBV7-2 . TRBJ1-6
CASSLDREFNYGYTF TGTGCCAGCAGTTTGGACAGGGAATTTAACTATGGCTACACCTTC many TRBV27 TRBD1 TRBJ1-2
CASSYSNRGTEAFF TGTGCCAGCAGTTACTCGAACAGGGGAACTGAAGCTTTCTTT many TRBV6-2/TRBV6-3 TRBD1 TRBJ1-1
CASKDSPKETQYF TGTGCCAGTAAGGACAGTCCCAAAGAGACCCAGTACTTC . TRBV6-1 . TRBJ2-5
CASSQLTDDGPNTEAFF TGCGCCAGCAGCCAACTTACTGACGACGGACCGAACACTGAAGCTTTCTTT few TRBV4-3 . TRBJ1-1
CASSFRPPGTSGGAGADTQYF TGTGCCAGCAGTTTCCGCCCCCCCGGGACTAGCGGGGGGGCCGGGGCAGATACGCAGTATTTT . TRBV27 TRBD2 TRBJ2-3
CSASKTRGGPPSTDTQYF TGCAGTGCTAGTAAGACGCGGGGGGGTCCTCCTAGCACAGATACGCAGTATTTT . TRBV20-1 TRBD2 TRBJ2-3
CSANRGGLGTEAFF TGCAGTGCTAACAGGGGCGGGCTCGGCACTGAAGCTTTCTTT few TRBV20-1 TRBD1 TRBJ1-1
CASSKGHHVYNSPLHF TGTGCCAGCAGTAAGGGACACCACGTCTATAATTCACCCCTCCACTTT . TRBV6-5 . TRBJ1-6
CSVGNLYGYTF TGCAGCGTTGGGAACTTATATGGCTACACCTTC many TRBV29-1 . TRBJ1-2
CASSRGTSGADEQFF TGTGCCAGCAGCCGCGGGACTAGCGGGGCCGATGAGCAGTTCTTC few TRBV28 TRBD2 TRBJ2-1
CSAGKDTYEQYF TGCAGTGCAGGTAAAGATACCTACGAGCAGTACTTC few TRBV20-1 . TRBJ2-7
CSANRGGQDTQYF TGCAGTGCTAACCGGGGGGGCCAAGATACGCAGTATTTT . TRBV20-1 TRBD2 TRBJ2-3
CASSQDGTDLQETQYF TGTGCCAGCAGCCAAGATGGAACAGATCTCCAAGAGACCCAGTACTTC many TRBV3-1 . TRBJ2-5
CASSVEGTVDYGYTF TGTGCCAGCAGCGTAGAAGGGACAGTGGACTATGGCTACACCTTC few TRBV9 TRBD1 TRBJ1-2
CASSVVSSRVEQFF TGTGCCAGCAGCGTAGTCTCTAGTCGGGTTGAGCAGTTCTTC many TRBV9 . TRBJ2-1
CASSSQGSNEKLFF TGTGCCAGCAGCTCACAGGGGAGTAATGAAAAACTGTTTTTT many TRBV7-9 TRBD1 TRBJ1-4
CASSYLGQFEAFF TGTGCCAGCAGTTACTTGGGCCAGTTTGAAGCTTTCTTT many TRBV6-2/TRBV6-3 . TRBJ1-1
CSARHLEQHYEQYF TGCAGTGCTAGACATCTCGAACAGCACTACGAGCAGTACTTC . TRBV20-1 . TRBJ2-7
CAISESDRVNQPQHF TGTGCCATCAGTGAGTCTGACAGGGTCAATCAGCCCCAGCATTTT few TRBV10-3 TRBD1 TRBJ1-5
CASSQDWGANTGELFF TGTGCCAGCAGCCAAGATTGGGGGGCGAACACCGGGGAGCTGTTTTTT few TRBV4-2 . TRBJ2-2
CASSLYSSRTEAFF TGTGCCAGCAGTTTATACAGCTCCCGCACTGAAGCTTTCTTT many TRBV28 . TRBJ1-1
CASSNSGNYGYTF TGTGCCAGCAGTAATTCAGGAAACTATGGCTACACCTTC many TRBV6-2/TRBV6-3 . TRBJ1-2
CASSLATRGRITGANVLTF TGCGCCAGCAGCCTAGCCACGAGGGGGCGTATAACTGGGGCCAACGTCCTGACTTTC many TRBV4-3 TRBD1 TRBJ2-6
CSAQTSGDYNEQFF TGCAGTGCTCAGACTAGCGGAGACTACAATGAGCAGTTCTTC many TRBV20-1 TRBD2 TRBJ2-1
CASSLGPEAFF TGCGCCAGCAGCTTGGGCCCTGAAGCTTTCTTT many TRBV5-1 . TRBJ1-1
CASSRDRSTNEKLFF TGTGCCAGCAGCCGGGACAGGTCAACTAATGAAAAACTGTTTTTT . TRBV4-2 TRBD1 TRBJ1-4
CASSQGAQPQHF TGTGCCAGCAGCCAGGGGGCTCAGCCCCAGCATTTT many TRBV12-3/TRBV12-4 TRBD1 TRBJ1-5
CATSRELMTGHGYTF TGTGCCACCAGCAGAGAATTAATGACAGGGCATGGCTACACCTTC . TRBV15 TRBD1 TRBJ1-2
CASSQGDKRKETQYF TGTGCCAGCAGCCAAGGGGACAAGAGGAAAGAGACCCAGTACTTC . TRBV4-2 . TRBJ2-5
CASSLTGPPPTLGANVLTF TGTGCCAGCAGCTTAACCGGGCCTCCCCCGACTCTTGGGGCCAACGTCCTGACTTTC few TRBV7-3 . TRBJ2-6
CATMLAGDHNEQFF TGTGCCACCATGCTAGCGGGGGATCACAATGAGCAGTTCTTC . TRBV7-2 TRBD2 TRBJ2-1
CASSSWGGNYGYTF TGTGCCAGCAGTAGTTGGGGGGGGAACTATGGCTACACCTTC many TRBV6-5 . TRBJ1-2
CASSPLPTGSSYNSPLHF TGTGCCAGCTCACCCCTCCCGACAGGGAGCTCCTATAATTCACCCCTCCACTTT few TRBV18 TRBD1 TRBJ1-6
CASSWDPNSGNTIYF TGTGCCAGCAGTTGGGACCCCAACTCTGGAAACACCATATATTTT few TRBV2 . TRBJ1-3
CASRADGGYEQYF TGTGCCAGCAGAGCCGATGGGGGCTACGAGCAGTACTTC many TRBV2 . TRBJ2-7